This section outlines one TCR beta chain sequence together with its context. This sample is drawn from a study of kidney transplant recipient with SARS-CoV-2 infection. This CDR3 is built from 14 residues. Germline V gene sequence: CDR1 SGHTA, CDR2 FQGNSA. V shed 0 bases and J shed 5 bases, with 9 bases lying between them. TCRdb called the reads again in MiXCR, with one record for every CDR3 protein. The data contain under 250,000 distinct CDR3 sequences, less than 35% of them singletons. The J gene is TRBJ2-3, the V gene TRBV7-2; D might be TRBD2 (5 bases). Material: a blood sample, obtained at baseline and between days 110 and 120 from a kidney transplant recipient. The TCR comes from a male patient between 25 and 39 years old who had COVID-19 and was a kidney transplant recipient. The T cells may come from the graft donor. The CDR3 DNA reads TGTGCCAGCAGCTTAGCGGGAGTTTTAGATACGCAGTATTTT. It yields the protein CASSLAGVLDTQYF.